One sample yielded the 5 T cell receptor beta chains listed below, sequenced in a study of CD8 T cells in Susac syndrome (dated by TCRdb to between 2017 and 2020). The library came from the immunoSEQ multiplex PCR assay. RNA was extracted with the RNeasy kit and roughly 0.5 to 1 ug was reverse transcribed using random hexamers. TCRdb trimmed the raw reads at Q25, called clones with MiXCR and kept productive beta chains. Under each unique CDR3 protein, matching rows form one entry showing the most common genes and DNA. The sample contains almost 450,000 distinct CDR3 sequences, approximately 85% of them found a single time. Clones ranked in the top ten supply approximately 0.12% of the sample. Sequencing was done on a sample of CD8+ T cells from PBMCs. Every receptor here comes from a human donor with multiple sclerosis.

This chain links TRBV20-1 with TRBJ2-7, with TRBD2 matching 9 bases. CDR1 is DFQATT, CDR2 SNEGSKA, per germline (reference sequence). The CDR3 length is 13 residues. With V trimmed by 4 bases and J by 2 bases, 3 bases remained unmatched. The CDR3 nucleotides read TGCAGTGCTATTGGCGGGAGGGCCTACGAGCAGTACTTC. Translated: CSAIGGRAYEQYF.

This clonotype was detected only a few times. This CDR3 reads CASSQDSTAGMNSYEQYF. Written as DNA, the CDR3 is TGCGCCAGCAGCCAAGATTCTACGGCGGGGATGAACTCCTACGAGCAGTACTTC. V is TRBV4-1 and J is TRBJ2-7; TRBD2 is a possible D gene (6 bases). CDR1 is MGHRA, CDR2 YSYEKL, per germline. The ends were cut back, 0 bases at V and 0 bases at J, with 18 bases in the middle. This CDR3 has 18 residues.

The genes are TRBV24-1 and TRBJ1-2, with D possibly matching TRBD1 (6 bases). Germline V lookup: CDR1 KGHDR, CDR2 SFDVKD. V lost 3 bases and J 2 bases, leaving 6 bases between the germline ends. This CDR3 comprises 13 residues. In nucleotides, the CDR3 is TGTGCCACCAGTGATGGACAGAACTATGGCTACACCTTC. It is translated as CATSDGQNYGYTF.

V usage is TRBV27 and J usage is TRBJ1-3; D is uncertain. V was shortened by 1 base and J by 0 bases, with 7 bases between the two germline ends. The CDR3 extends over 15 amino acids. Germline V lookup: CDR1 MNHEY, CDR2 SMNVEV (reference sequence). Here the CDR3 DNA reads TGTGCCAGCAGTTTATACCCAGGCTCTGGAAACACCATATATTTT. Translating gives CASSLYPGSGNTIYF.

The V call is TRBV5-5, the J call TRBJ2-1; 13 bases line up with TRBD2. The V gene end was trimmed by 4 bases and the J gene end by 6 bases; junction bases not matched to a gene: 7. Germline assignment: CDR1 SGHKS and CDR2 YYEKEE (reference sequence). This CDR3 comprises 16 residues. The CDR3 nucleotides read TGTGCCAGCAGCCAAACCGGGACTAGCGGGATCAATGAGCAGTTCTTC. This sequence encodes CASSQTGTSGINEQFF.